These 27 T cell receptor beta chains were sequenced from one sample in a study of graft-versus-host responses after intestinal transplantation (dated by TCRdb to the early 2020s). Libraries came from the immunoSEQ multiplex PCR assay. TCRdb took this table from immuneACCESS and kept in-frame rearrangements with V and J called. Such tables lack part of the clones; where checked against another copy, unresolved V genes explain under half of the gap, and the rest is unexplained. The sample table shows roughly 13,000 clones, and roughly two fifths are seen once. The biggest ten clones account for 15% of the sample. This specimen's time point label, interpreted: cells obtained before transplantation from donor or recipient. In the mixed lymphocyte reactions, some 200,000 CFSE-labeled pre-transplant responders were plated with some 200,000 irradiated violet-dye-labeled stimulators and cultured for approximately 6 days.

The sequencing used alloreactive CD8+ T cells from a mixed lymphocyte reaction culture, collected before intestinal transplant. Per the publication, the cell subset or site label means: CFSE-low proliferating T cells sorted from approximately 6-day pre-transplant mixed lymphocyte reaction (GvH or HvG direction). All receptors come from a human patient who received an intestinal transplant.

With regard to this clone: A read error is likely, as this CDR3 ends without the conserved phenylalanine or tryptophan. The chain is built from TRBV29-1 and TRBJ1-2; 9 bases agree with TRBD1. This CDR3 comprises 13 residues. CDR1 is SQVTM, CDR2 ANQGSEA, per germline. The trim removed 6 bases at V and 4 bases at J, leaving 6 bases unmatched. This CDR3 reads CSVLQGASYGYTS. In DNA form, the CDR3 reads TGCAGCGTCTTACAGGGGGCGAGCTATGGCTACACCTCC.

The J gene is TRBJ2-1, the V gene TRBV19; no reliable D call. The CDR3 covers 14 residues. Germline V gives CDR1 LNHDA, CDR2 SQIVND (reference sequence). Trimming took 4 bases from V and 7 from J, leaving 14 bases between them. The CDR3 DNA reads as TGTGCCAGTAGTAGGGCCCCACCTCCTAATGAGCAGTTCTTC. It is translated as CASSRAPPPNEQFF.

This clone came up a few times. Here the CDR3 reads CASSQVMGQGMDGYTF. CDR3 coding DNA: TGCGCCAGCAGCCAAGTCATGGGACAGGGGATGGATGGCTACACCTTC. V is TRBV4-1 and J is TRBJ1-2; 10 bases align to TRBD1. The V and J ends lost 1 base and 6 bases, in that order; junction bases with no gene match: 8. The CDR3 is 16 amino acids. Germline V gene data show CDR1 as MGHRA and CDR2 as YSYEKL.

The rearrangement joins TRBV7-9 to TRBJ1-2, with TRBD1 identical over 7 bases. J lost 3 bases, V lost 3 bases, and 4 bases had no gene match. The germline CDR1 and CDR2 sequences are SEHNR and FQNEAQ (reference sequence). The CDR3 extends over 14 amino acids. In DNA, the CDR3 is TGTGCCAGCAGCTTGTCCGGGACAGACTATGGCTACACCTTC. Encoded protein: CASSLSGTDYGYTF.

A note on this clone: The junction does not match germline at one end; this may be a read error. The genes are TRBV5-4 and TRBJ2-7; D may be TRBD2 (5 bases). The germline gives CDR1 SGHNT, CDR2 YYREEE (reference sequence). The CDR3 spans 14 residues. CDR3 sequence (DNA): TGCGCCAGCAGCCAAGATACGGGGAACTACGAGCAGTACTTC. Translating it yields CASSQDTGNYEQYF.

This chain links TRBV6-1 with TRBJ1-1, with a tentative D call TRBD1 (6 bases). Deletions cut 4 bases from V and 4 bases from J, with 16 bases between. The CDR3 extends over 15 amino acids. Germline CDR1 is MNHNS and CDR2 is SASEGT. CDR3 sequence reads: CASSGDKRWGTEAFF. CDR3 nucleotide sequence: TGTGCCAGCAGTGGGGACAAGCGATGGGGCACTGAAGCTTTCTTT.

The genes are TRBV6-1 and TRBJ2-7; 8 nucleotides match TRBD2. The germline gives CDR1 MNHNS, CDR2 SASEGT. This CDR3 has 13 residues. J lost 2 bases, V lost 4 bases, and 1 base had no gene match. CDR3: CASSARGAYEQYF. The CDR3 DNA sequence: TGTGCCAGCAGTGCGCGGGGGGCCTACGAGCAGTACTTC.

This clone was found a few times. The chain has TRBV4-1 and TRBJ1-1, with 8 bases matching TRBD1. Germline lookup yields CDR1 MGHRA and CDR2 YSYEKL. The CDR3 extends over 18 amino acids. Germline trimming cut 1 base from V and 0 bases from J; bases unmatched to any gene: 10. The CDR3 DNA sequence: TGCGCCAGCAGCCAAGGCCCCCTGGCAGGGGGCATGAACACTGAAGCTTTCTTT. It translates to CASSQGPLAGGMNTEAFF.

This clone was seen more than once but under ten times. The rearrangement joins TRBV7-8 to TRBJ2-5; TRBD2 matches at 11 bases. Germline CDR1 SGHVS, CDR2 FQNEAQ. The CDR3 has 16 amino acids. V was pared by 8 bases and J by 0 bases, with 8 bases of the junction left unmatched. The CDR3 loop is CASSSSSGRYQETQYF. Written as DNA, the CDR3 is TGTGCCAGCTCTTCGTCTAGCGGGAGGTACCAAGAGACCCAGTACTTC.

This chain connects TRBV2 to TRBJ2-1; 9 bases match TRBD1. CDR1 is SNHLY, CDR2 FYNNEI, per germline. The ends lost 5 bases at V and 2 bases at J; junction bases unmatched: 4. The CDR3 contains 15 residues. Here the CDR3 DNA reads TGTGCCAGCAGTCCTACAGGGGGCGCCTACAATGAGCAGTTCTTC. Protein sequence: CASSPTGGAYNEQFF.

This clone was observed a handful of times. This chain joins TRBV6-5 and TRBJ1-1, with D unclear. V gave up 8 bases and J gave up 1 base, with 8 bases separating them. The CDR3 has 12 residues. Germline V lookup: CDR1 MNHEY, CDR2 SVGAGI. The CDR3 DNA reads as TGTGCCAGCCCCCGACAGAACACTGAAGCTTTCTTT. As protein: CASPRQNTEAFF.

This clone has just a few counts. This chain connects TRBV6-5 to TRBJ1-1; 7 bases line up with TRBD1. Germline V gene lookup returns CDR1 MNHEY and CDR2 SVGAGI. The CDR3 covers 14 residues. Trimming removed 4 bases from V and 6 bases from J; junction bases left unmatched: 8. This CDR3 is CASSSTGSSAEAFF. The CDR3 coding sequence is TGTGCCAGCAGTTCGACAGGGAGTAGTGCTGAAGCTTTCTTT.

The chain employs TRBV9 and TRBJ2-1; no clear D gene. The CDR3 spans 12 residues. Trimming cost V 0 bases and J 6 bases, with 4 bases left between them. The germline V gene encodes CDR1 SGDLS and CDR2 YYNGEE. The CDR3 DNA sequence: TGTGCCAGCAGCGTAGCTAGCAATGAGCAGTTCTTC. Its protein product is CASSVASNEQFF.

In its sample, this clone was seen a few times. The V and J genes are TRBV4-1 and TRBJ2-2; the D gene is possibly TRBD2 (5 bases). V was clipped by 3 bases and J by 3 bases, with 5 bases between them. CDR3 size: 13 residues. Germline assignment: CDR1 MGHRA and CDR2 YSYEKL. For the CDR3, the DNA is TGCGCCAGCAGCCAGAGGGACACCGGGGAGCTGTTTTTT. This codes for CASSQRDTGELFF.

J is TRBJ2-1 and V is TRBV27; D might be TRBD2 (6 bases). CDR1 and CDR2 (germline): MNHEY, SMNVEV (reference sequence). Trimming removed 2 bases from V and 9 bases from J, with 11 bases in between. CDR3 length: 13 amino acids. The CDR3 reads CASSLGGYGEQFF. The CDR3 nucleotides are TGTGCCAGCAGTTTAGGAGGGTATGGTGAGCAGTTCTTC.

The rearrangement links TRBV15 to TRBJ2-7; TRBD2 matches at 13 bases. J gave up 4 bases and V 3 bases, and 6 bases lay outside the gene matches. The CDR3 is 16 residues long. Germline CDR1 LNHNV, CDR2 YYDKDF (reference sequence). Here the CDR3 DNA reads TGTGCCACCAGCAGGGGACTAGCGGGGATAGGTTACGAGCAGTACTTC. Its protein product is CATSRGLAGIGYEQYF.

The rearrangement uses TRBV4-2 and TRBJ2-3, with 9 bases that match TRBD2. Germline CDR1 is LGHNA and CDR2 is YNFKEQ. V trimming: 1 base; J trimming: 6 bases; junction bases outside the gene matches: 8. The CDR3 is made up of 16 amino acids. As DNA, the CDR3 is TGTGCCAGCAGCCAAGCGGTGGGGACTAGCTTCGATACGCAGTATTTT. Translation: CASSQAVGTSFDTQYF.

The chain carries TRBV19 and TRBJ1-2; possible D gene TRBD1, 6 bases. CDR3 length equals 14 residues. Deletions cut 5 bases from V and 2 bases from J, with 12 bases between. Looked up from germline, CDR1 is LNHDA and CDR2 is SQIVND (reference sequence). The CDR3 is CASSPGGENYGYTF. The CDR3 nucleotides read TGTGCCAGTAGTCCGGGGGGCGAAAACTATGGCTACACCTTC.

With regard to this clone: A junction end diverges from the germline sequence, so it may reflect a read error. The CDR3 loop reads CAGSQGPVRYEQYF. As DNA, the CDR3 is TGTGCCGGCAGTCAGGGCCCCGTGCGCTACGAGCAGTACTTC. This sequence joins TRBV6-5 and TRBJ2-7, with a possible D match to TRBD1 (5 bases). Germline values: CDR1 MNHEY, CDR2 SVGAGI. CDR3 length: 14 residues.

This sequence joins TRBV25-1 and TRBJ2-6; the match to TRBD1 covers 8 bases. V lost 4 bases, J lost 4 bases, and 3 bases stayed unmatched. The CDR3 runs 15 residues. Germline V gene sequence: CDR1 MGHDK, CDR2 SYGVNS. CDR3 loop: CASSGQGTGANVLTF. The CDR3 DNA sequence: TGTGCCAGCAGTGGACAGGGGACCGGGGCCAACGTCCTGACTTTC.

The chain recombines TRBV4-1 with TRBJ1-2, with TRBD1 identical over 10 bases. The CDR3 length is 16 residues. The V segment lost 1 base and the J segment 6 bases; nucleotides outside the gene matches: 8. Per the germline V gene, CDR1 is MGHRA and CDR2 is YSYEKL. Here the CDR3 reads CASSQVNRDRGNGYTF. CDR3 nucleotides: TGCGCCAGCAGCCAAGTAAACCGGGACAGGGGCAATGGCTACACCTTC.

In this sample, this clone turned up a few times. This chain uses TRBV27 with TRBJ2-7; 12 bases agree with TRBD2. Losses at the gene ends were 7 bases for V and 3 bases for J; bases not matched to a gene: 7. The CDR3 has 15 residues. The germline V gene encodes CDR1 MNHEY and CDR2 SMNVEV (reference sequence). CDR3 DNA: TGTGCCAGCACCGCTAGCGGGGGGGAAGGCTACGAGCAGTACTTC. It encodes CASTASGGEGYEQYF.

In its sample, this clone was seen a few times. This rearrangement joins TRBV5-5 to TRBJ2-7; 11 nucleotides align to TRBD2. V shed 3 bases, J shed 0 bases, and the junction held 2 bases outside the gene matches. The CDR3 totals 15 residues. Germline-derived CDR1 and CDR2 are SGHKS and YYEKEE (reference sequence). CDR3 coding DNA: TGTGCCAGCAGCTCGGGGACTAGCGGCTCCTACGAGCAGTACTTC. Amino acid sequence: CASSSGTSGSYEQYF.

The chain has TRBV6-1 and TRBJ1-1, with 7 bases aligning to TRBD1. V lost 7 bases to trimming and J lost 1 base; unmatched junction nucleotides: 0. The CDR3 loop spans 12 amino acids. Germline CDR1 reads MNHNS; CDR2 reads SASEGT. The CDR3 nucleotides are TGTGCCAGCAACAGGGGGAACACTGAAGCTTTCTTT. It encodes CASNRGNTEAFF.

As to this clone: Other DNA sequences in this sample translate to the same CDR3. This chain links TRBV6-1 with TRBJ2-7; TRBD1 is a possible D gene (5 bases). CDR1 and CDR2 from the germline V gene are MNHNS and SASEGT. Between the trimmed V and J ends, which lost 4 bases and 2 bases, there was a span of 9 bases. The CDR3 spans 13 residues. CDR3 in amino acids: CASSARVPYEQYF. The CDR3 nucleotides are TGTGCCAGCAGTGCCAGGGTCCCCTACGAGCAGTACTTC.

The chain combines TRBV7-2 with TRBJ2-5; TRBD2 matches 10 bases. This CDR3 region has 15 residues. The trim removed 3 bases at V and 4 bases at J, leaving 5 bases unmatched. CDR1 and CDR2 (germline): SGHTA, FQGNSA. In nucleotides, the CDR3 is TGTGCCAGCAGCTTCGGGACTAGCGTGGGAGAGACCCAGTACTTC. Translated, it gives CASSFGTSVGETQYF.

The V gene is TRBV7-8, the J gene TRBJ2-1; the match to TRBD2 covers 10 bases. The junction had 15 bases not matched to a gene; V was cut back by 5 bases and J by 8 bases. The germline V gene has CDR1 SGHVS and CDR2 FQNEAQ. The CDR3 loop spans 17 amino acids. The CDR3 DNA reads TGTGCCAGCAGCCTCCCCAGGGCTAGCGGGAGCACCTATGAGCAGTTCTTC. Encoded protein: CASSLPRASGSTYEQFF.